Detailed here is one TCR beta chain. Its antigen is not known. Only patients with CD8+CD57+ cell expansion on flow cytometry were chosen for sequencing. Each of the patients presented with severe acquired aplastic anemia. No patient had been given any therapy when blood was sampled. The TCR beta profiling, which covered VDJ combination and CDR3 sequence, was carried out using genomic DNA as the template. TCRdb reprocessed the reads via MiXCR and lists one record per CDR3 protein. The table records about 290,000 distinct CDR3 sequences, approximately 60% of them present only once. The sample is drawn from a study of CD8+CD57+ T cells in acquired aplastic anemia. On the study more broadly: Isolated CD4+ and CD8+ cells, once sorted, yielded DNA averaging 3.2 ug.

From germline, CDR1 is SGHRS and CDR2 YFSETQ. The CDR3 runs to 13 residues. The ends were cut back, 0 bases at V and 9 bases at J, with 7 bases in the middle. Findings of the study overall: Sharing between patients and controls was observed for twenty-nine CD8+ CDR3 sequences.

The receptor comes from a human donor with aplastic anemia. The chain links TRBV5-1 to TRBJ1-6; possible D gene TRBD1, 5 bases. Sequenced: sorted CD4+, CD8+, or CD8+CD57+ T cells (not recorded which) from PBMCs. This CDR3 is CASSLAGISPLHF. The DNA of the CDR3 is TGCGCCAGCAGCTTGGCAGGGATTTCACCCCTCCACTTT. Drawing the rest from reference TRBV5-1 and TRBJ1-6, the complete variable domain is KAGVTQTPRYLIKTRGQQVTLSCSPISGHRSVSWYQQTPGQGLQFLFEYFSETQRNKGNFPGRFSGRQFSNSRSEMNVSTLELGDSALYLCASSLAGISPLHFGNGTRLTVT.